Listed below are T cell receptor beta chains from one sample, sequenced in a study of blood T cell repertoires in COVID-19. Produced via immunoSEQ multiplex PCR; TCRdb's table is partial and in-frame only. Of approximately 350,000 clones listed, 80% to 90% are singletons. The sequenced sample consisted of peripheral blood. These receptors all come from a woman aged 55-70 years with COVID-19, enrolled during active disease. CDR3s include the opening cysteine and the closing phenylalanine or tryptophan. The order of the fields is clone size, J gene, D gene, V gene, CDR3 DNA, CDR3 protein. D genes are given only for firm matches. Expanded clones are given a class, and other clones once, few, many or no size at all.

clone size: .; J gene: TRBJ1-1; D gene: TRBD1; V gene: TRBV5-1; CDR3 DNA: TGCGCCAGCAGCTTGGGACAGGGGGGAATCACTGAAGCTTTCTTT; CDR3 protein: CASSLGQGGITEAFF
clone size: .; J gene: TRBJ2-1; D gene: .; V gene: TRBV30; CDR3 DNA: TGTGCCTGGAGTGTACTGAATGAGCAGTTCTTC; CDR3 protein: CAWSVLNEQFF
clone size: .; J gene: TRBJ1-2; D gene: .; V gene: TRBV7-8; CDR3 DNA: TGTGCCAGCAGCTCCCGGGACAAGTTTCTCTATGGCTACACCTTC; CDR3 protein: CASSSRDKFLYGYTF
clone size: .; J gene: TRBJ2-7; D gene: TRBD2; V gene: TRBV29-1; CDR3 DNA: TGCAGCGTTAGACTAGCGGGGCTCTTAGAACTGTACTTC; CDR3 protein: CSVRLAGLLELYF
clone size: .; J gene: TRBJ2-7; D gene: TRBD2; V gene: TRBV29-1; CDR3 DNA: TGCAGCGCTGGGACGGGGGGATTCGGAGAGCAGTACTTC; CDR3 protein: CSAGTGGFGEQYF
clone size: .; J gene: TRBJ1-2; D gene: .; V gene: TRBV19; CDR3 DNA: TGTGCCAGTAGTATCCCGGGGGAATGGAGCTACACCTTC; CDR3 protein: CASSIPGEWSYTF
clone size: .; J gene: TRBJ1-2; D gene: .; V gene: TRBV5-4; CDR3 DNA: TGTGCCAGCAGCTTGGTGGAGGGCCATGGCTACACCTTC; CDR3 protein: CASSLVEGHGYTF
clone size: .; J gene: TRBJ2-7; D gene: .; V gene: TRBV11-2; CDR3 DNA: TGTGCCAGCAGCTTAGCTGGGTCCGGGGCCTACGAGCAGTACTTC; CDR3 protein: CASSLAGSGAYEQYF
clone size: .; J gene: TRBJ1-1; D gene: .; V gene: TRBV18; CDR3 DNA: TGTGCCAGCTCAGGTTTAGGGGTTGATTCGGGCACTGAAGCTTTCTTT; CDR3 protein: CASSGLGVDSGTEAFF
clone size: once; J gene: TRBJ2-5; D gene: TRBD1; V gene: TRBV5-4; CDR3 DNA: TGTGCCAGCAGCTCCCCATCGTCGGGACAGGGGGTGGAGACCCAGTACTTC; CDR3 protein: CASSSPSSGQGVETQYF
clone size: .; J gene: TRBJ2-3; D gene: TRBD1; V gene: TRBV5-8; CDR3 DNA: TGTGCCAGCAGCTTGTGGCAGGGGGCAGCAGATACGCAGTATTTT; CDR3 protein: CASSLWQGAADTQYF
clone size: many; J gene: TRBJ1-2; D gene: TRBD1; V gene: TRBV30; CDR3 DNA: TGTGCCTGGAGTGTGACCGGCCTACGGGACAGGACGGTACGTGGCTACACCTTC; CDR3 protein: CAWSVTGLRDRTVRGYTF
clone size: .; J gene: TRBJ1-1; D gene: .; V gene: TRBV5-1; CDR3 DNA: TGCGCCAGCAGCTTGGGGTCTGGGCACACTGAAGCTTTCTTT; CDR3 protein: CASSLGSGHTEAFF
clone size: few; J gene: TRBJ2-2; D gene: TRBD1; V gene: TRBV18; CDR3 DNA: TGTGCCAGCTCCCTTGGACAGGTCTCAACCGGGGAGCTGTTTTTT; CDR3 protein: CASSLGQVSTGELFF
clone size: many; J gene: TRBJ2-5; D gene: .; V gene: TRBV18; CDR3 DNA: TGTGCCAGCTCAGCGGGGTCTCAAGAGACCCAGTACTTC; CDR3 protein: CASSAGSQETQYF
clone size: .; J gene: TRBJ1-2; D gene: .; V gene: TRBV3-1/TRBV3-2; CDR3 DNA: TGTGCCAGCAGCCAAGGGACAGAAGGATACACCTTC; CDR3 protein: CASSQGTEGYTF
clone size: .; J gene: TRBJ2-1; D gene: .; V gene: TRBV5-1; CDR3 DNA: TGCGCCAGCGGGGAAACTAGAAACAATGAGCAGTTCTTC; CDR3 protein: CASGETRNNEQFF
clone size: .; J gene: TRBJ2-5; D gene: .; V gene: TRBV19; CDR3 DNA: TGTGCCAGTAGACGACGACAGGCCATCCAAGAGACCCAGTACTTC; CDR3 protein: CASRRRQAIQETQYF
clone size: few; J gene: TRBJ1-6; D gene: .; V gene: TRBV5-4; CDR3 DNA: TGTGCCAGCAGCCATCAGGGATCCTATAATTCACCCCTCCACTTT; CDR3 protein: CASSHQGSYNSPLHF
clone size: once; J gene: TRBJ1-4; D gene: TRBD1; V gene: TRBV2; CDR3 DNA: TGTGCCAGCAGTTACTTACAGGGGGGAGATGAAAAACTGTTTTTT; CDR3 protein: CASSYLQGGDEKLFF
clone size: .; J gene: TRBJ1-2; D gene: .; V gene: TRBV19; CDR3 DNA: TGTGCCAGTAGTCCGACGCTCAGGGATACGGGCTATGGCTACACCTTC; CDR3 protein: CASSPTLRDTGYGYTF
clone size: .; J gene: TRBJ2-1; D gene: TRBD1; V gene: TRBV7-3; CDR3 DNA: TGTGCCAGCTCCGGGACAGGATCTTACAATGAGCAGTTCTTC; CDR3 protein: CASSGTGSYNEQFF
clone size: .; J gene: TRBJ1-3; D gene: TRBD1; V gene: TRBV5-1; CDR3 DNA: TGCGCCAGCAGCTTGGGACAGGGGTCAAACACCATATATTTT; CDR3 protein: CASSLGQGSNTIYF
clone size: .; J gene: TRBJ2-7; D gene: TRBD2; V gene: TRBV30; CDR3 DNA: TGTGCCTGGAGCGGGGGGGACTCCTACGAGCAGTACTTC; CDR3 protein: CAWSGGDSYEQYF
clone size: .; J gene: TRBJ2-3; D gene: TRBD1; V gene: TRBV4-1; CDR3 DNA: TGCGCCAGCAGCCAAGCCGTCCGGGACAGATACACAGATACGCAGTATTTT; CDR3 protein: CASSQAVRDRYTDTQYF
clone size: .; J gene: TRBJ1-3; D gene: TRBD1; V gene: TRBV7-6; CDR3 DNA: TGTGCCAGCAGCTTAGGGACAGGAAACTCTGGAAACACCATATATTTT; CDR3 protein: CASSLGTGNSGNTIYF
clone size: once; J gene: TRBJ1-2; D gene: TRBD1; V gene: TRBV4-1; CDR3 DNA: TGCGCCAGCAGCCACACGACAGGGGGTTACTATGGCTACACCTTC; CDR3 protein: CASSHTTGGYYGYTF
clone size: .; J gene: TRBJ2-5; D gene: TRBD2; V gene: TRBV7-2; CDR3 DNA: TGTGCCAGCCCTCGGGGGGGCAGCCCCCGGGAGACCCAGTACTTC; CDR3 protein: CASPRGGSPRETQYF
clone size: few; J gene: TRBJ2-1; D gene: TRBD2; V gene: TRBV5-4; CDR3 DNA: TGTGCCAGCAGCTTGGATTGGAGCGGGGGGGCCCACAATGAGCAGTTCTTC; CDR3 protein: CASSLDWSGGAHNEQFF
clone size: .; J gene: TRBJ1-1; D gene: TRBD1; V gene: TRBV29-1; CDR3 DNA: TGCAGCGTCAACAAGGGGACAGGGTTTGGGACTGAAGCTTTCTTT; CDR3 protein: CSVNKGTGFGTEAFF
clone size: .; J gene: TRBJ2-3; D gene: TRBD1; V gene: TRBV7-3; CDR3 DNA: TGTGCCAGCAGCCGGGACAGACTTACAGATACGCAGTATTTT; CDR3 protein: CASSRDRLTDTQYF
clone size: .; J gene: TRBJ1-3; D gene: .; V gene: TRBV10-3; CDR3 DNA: TGTGCCATCAGTGGCCCTGGGGCTCAAGCCTCTGGAAACACCATATATTTT; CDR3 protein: CAISGPGAQASGNTIYF
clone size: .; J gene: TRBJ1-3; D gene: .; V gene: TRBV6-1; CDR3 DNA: TGTGCCAGCAGTGAAAACAGGGAGGGAACTGGAAACACCATATATTTT; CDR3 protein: CASSENREGTGNTIYF
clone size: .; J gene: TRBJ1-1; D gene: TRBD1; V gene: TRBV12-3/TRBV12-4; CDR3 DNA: TGTGCCAGCAGAAGGACAGGGCCTACTGAAGCTTTCTTT; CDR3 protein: CASRRTGPTEAFF
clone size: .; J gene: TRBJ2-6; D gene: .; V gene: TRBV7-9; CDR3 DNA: TGTGCCAGCAGCCCCAGGGTTGGTGGGGCCAACGTCCTGACTTTC; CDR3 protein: CASSPRVGGANVLTF
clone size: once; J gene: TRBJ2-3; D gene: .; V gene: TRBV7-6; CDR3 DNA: TGTGCCAGCAGCCAAACAGGGCTGGCAGATACGCAGTATTTT; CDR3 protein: CASSQTGLADTQYF
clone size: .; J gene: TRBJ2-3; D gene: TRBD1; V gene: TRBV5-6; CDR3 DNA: TGTGCCAGCAGCGAAAGGGACAGGGAGTACACAGATACGCAGTATTTT; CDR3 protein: CASSERDREYTDTQYF